The rows below give T cell receptor beta chains drawn from one sample of a study of T-cell reconstitution after alpha-beta-depleted transplantation in children. TCRdb re-derived calls from the PCR reads in MiXCR, one entry per CDR3 protein. The data contain some 300,000 distinct CDR3 sequences, around a tenth of them singletons. The material was PBMCs from the stem cell graft donor, obtained from the stem cell graft. These receptors were collected from a human donor who donated a stem cell graft to a child with acute lymphoblastic leukemia. Each CDR3 is given with its conserved first and last residue. A D gene is named only where the DNA matches it firmly. Part of the rows lack a size; the others show once, few, many or a class for expanded clones.

CASRRDENQETQYF	TGTGCCAGCAGAAGGGACGAGAACCAAGAGACCCAGTACTTC	14	many	TRBV12-3/TRBV12-4	TRBJ2-5	.
CASSFGLAGETQYF	TGTGCCAGCAGTTTTGGTCTAGCGGGAGAGACCCAGTACTTC	14	many	TRBV12-3/TRBV12-4	TRBJ2-5	TRBD2
CASSFLGGEQFF	TGTGCCAGCAGCTTTCTTGGCGGTGAGCAGTTCTTC	12	few	TRBV5-4	TRBJ2-1	.
CASRRSGIQETQYF	TGTGCCAGCAGACGTAGCGGAATACAAGAGACCCAGTACTTC	14	few	TRBV7-9	TRBJ2-5	.
CASSKTSGSNEQYF	TGTGCCAGCAGCAAAACTAGCGGGAGCAACGAGCAGTACTTC	14	few	TRBV7-9	TRBJ2-7	TRBD2
CASSQTSGRQDEQYF	TGTGCCAGCAGCCAAACTAGCGGGAGACAGGACGAGCAGTACTTC	15	few	TRBV3-1	TRBJ2-7	TRBD2
CASSLGTGHTGELFF	TGTGCCAGCAGCCTTGGGACAGGTCACACCGGGGAGCTGTTTTTT	15	few	TRBV7-9	TRBJ2-2	TRBD1
CASSQGLLAGGRNEQFF	TGCGCCAGCAGCCAGGGCCTACTAGCGGGAGGCCGTAATGAGCAGTTCTTC	17	few	TRBV4-1	TRBJ2-1	TRBD2
CASSLQDGLEAFF	TGTGCCAGCAGCCTTCAGGACGGGTTAGAAGCTTTCTTT	13	.	TRBV5-6	TRBJ1-1	.
CASSFSGGGQPQHF	TGTGCCAGCAGCTTCTCCGGGGGCGGTCAGCCCCAGCATTTT	14	many	TRBV7-8	TRBJ1-5	.
CASSYTASGTSEAFF	TGTGCCAGCAGTTACACCGCCTCAGGGACGAGTGAAGCTTTCTTT	15	few	TRBV6-5	TRBJ1-1	.
CASSSTTGSEKLFF	TGTGCCAGCAGCTCCACCACAGGGAGTGAAAAACTGTTTTTT	14	few	TRBV28	TRBJ1-4	.
CASGTTDLHPGDTIYF	TGTGCCAGCGGGACGACAGACCTTCACCCTGGAGACACCATATATTTT	16	few	TRBV12-3/TRBV12-4	TRBJ1-3	.
CASSARLAGEQFF	TGTGCCAGCAGCGCTAGACTAGCGGGAGAGCAGTTCTTC	13	many	TRBV9	TRBJ2-1	TRBD2
CASSLGTGTDEQFF	TGTGCCAGCAGCTTAGGGACAGGGACAGATGAGCAGTTCTTC	14	few	TRBV7-9	TRBJ2-1	TRBD1
CASPNQGLAGRYF	TGTGCCAGTCCCAATCAAGGACTAGCGGGGCGGTACTTC	13	few	TRBV28	TRBJ2-7	TRBD2
CASTSGDRVLSGANVLTF	TGTGCCAGCACCTCGGGGGACAGGGTCCTCTCTGGGGCCAACGTCCTGACTTTC	18	few	TRBV28	TRBJ2-6	TRBD1
CSVEGLVSQETQYF	TGCAGCGTTGAGGGACTAGTTAGCCAAGAGACCCAGTACTTC	14	many	TRBV29-1	TRBJ2-5	TRBD2
CAICLTRGGLGPRETQYF	TGTGCCATCTGTTTAACCCGTGGGGGACTAGGGCCTAGGGAGACCCAGTACTTC	18	.	TRBV12-3/TRBV12-4	TRBJ2-5	TRBD2
CSFREGLYTEAFF	TGCAGCTTCCGGGAAGGCCTTTACACTGAAGCTTTCTTT	13	many	TRBV29-1	TRBJ1-1	.
CARSCTLNTEAFF	TGTGCCAGAAGCTGCACATTGAACACTGAAGCTTTCTTT	13	once	TRBV5-3	TRBJ1-1	.
CSAGDRANSPLHF	TGCAGTGCTGGAGACAGGGCAAATTCACCCCTCCACTTT	13	few	TRBV20-1	TRBJ1-6	TRBD1
CASSLGWTHEQFF	TGTGCCAGCAGCTTAGGGTGGACTCATGAGCAGTTCTTC	13	few	TRBV7-9	TRBJ2-1	.
CASSFSRGGRALGEQFF	TGTGCCAGCAGTTTCAGTCGGGGCGGGAGGGCCCTCGGTGAGCAGTTCTTC	17	many	TRBV27	TRBJ2-1	TRBD2
CASSQDLQYTGELFF	TGCGCCAGCAGCCAAGATCTACAGTATACCGGGGAGCTGTTTTTT	15	few	TRBV4-1	TRBJ2-2	.
CASPHRRADYNEQFF	TGCGCCAGCCCTCACCGGAGGGCCGACTACAATGAGCAGTTCTTC	15	.	TRBV23-1	TRBJ2-1	.
CASSLTGGEPGELFF	TGTGCCAGCAGTTTAACGGGAGGGGAGCCCGGGGAGCTGTTTTTT	15	few	TRBV12-3/TRBV12-4	TRBJ2-2	TRBD2
CATRGASTDTQYF	TGTGCCACCAGGGGGGCTAGCACAGATACGCAGTATTTT	13	.	TRBV28	TRBJ2-3	.
CASSLTGGSPRETQYF	TGCGCCAGCAGCTTGACAGGGGGCAGCCCCAGAGAGACCCAGTACTTC	16	.	TRBV5-1	TRBJ2-5	TRBD1
CASSATSGRGHEQFF	TGTGCCAGCAGCGCCACTAGCGGGAGGGGCCATGAGCAGTTCTTC	15	few	TRBV7-2	TRBJ2-1	TRBD2
CASSQGYGPEKLFF	TGTGCCAGTTCTCAAGGGTACGGTCCCGAAAAACTGTTTTTT	14	.	TRBV19	TRBJ1-4	.
CATSDLWGNTGELFF	TGTGCCACCAGTGATTTATGGGGGAACACCGGGGAGCTGTTTTTT	15	few	TRBV24-1	TRBJ2-2	.
CSARDLGQGWQPQHF	TGCAGTGCTAGAGATCTGGGACAGGGTTGGCAGCCCCAGCATTTT	15	.	TRBV20-1	TRBJ1-5	TRBD1
CASMRNTEAFF	TGTGCCAGCATGAGGAACACTGAAGCTTTCTTT	11	.	TRBV6-5	TRBJ1-1	.
CSVLGNTEAFF	TGCAGCGTTCTTGGGAACACTGAAGCTTTCTTT	11	.	TRBV29-1	TRBJ1-1	.
CASTLGWQFNQPQHF	TGTGCCAGCACCCTAGGCTGGCAGTTCAATCAGCCCCAGCATTTT	15	.	TRBV7-8	TRBJ1-5	.
CASSLDGLANSEQFF	TGTGCCAGCAGCTTAGATGGACTAGCCAATTCTGAGCAGTTCTTC	15	.	TRBV11-1	TRBJ2-1	TRBD2
CASSLEEGQKLFF	TGTGCCAGCAGCTTAGAGGAGGGCCAAAAACTGTTTTTT	13	few	TRBV7-6	TRBJ1-4	.
CATTDRRETQYF	TGTGCCACCACGGATAGGCGGGAGACCCAGTACTTC	12	many	TRBV10-3	TRBJ2-5	.
CASSLDTSYEQYF	TGTGCCAGCAGCTTGGACACCTCCTACGAGCAGTACTTC	13	many	TRBV7-9	TRBJ2-7	.
CASKREWSYNEQFF	TGTGCCAGCAAGCGGGAATGGTCCTACAATGAGCAGTTCTTC	14	few	TRBV12-3/TRBV12-4	TRBJ2-1	TRBD2
CASSPGAESYTF	TGTGCCAGCAGCCCCGGGGCTGAAAGCTACACCTTC	12	.	TRBV2	TRBJ1-2	.
CASSQGTSGSWYEQFF	TGCGCCAGCAGCCAAGGGACTAGCGGGAGTTGGTATGAGCAGTTCTTC	16	few	TRBV4-1	TRBJ2-1	TRBD2
CASGIRGRAYEQYF	TGTGCCAGCGGAATTCGGGGCAGGGCCTACGAGCAGTACTTC	14	.	TRBV28	TRBJ2-7	.
CSARDMGTSGSNEQYF	TGCAGTGCTAGAGATATGGGGACTAGCGGGAGTAACGAGCAGTACTTC	16	.	TRBV20-1	TRBJ2-7	TRBD2
CASSEWSGTRTDTQYF	TGTGCCAGCAGTGAATGGAGCGGGACCCGCACAGATACGCAGTATTTT	16	few	TRBV25-1	TRBJ2-3	TRBD2
CATSPTGDNQPQHF	TGCGCCACCAGCCCTACAGGAGACAATCAGCCCCAGCATTTT	14	.	TRBV5-1	TRBJ1-5	.
CASMTGGGGYEQYF	TGTGCCAGCATGACGGGAGGGGGCGGCTACGAGCAGTACTTC	14	few	TRBV27	TRBJ2-7	.
CASSFAGANQPQHF	TGTGCCAGCAGCTTCGCAGGGGCCAATCAGCCCCAGCATTTT	14	.	TRBV5-6	TRBJ1-5	.
CSARRAGRSYEQYF	TGCAGTGCTAGGCGAGCGGGACGCTCCTACGAGCAGTACTTC	14	many	TRBV20-1	TRBJ2-7	TRBD2
CASSYSSSSGRAVTQYF	TGTGCCAGCAGTTACTCGAGTAGTAGCGGGAGAGCGGTTACGCAGTATTTT	17	.	TRBV6-5	TRBJ2-3	TRBD2
CASNPPAGTSTDTQYF	TGTGCCAGCAACCCGCCAGCGGGCACTAGCACAGATACGCAGTATTTT	16	few	TRBV27	TRBJ2-3	.
CASSLSGGDYEQYF	TGTGCCAGCAGTTTATCCGGGGGCGATTACGAGCAGTACTTC	14	few	TRBV27	TRBJ2-7	.
CASCVTEAFF	TGTGCCAGCTGCGTGACTGAAGCTTTCTTT	10	.	TRBV25-1	TRBJ1-1	.
CSAREIGDRGYTF	TGCAGTGCTAGAGAGATCGGGGACAGGGGCTACACCTTC	13	many	TRBV20-1	TRBJ1-2	TRBD1
CASSVEGGTSGLSGELFF	TGTGCCAGCAGCGTAGAAGGGGGGACTAGCGGTCTTTCCGGGGAGCTGTTTTTT	18	few	TRBV9	TRBJ2-2	TRBD2
CASSTRLADNEQFF	TGTGCCAGCAGCACCCGACTAGCGGACAATGAGCAGTTCTTC	14	many	TRBV7-2	TRBJ2-1	TRBD2
CASRGLAGVDTGELFF	TGCGCCAGCAGGGGACTAGCGGGAGTTGACACCGGGGAGCTGTTTTTT	16	few	TRBV5-1	TRBJ2-2	TRBD2